This T cell receptor (beta chain) comes out of a study of cytomegalovirus exposure and HLA in healthy donors. Findings and limits, study-wide: A further, later analysis showed that HLA-associated TCR beta chains (compared with equally common others) were more clonally expanded.

About this clone itself: Its matching antigen is unknown.

PCR was performed using 60 Vbeta and 13 Jbeta primers. The assay was immunoSEQ multiplex PCR, and TCRdb's table has in-frame clones only and misses some. In total, the table holds about 140,000 clones. Germline V gene sequence: CDR1 SGHAT, CDR2 FQDESV (reference sequence). Deletions cut 3 bases from V and 5 bases from J, with 13 bases between. This CDR3 has 14 residues. Input material: PBMCs. This sequence originates from a man aged 35-49 years in good health and CMV-seronegative. The chain joins TRBV11-1 to TRBJ1-1, with D uncertain. CDR3 amino acids: CASSFQEGRTEAFF. CDR3 sequence (DNA): TGTGCCAGCAGCTTTCAGGAGGGCCGGACTGAAGCTTTCTTT.